This TCR beta chain is from a study of T cells in Graves' hyperthyroidism and ophthalmopathy. Study outcomes and limitations: The model predicted ophthalmopathy a median roughly 6.3 months before onset.

Details on this clonotype: Its antigen remains unidentified. This may arise from a read error, as a much more abundant clone is one base away.

Uncontrolled infection, other autoimmune disease, pregnancy or lactation disqualified patients from enrolment. On the basis of clinical symptoms, serum thyroxine and TRAb, thyroid ultrasound and orbital computed tomography, diagnoses were made. There were TCR beta CDR3 regions amplified from RNA transcripts. Using the HTBI primer set, a first-round RT-PCR was run on the TCR CDR3. TCRdb independently ran MiXCR on the multiplex PCR reads; one entry per CDR3 protein. The table lists roughly 300,000 distinct CDR3 sequences, less than 30% of them singletons. This TCR was recovered from a middle-aged man with Graves' hyperthyroidism that later progressed to Graves' ophthalmopathy. The sequencing sample was made of blood.

CDR3 in amino acids: CASSESGAKNIQYF. CDR3 coding DNA: TGCGCCAGCAGTGAGTCAGGGGCCAAAAACATTCAGTACTTC. The genes are TRBV10-1 and TRBJ2-4; D not resolved. Looked up from germline, CDR1 is WNHNN and CDR2 is SYGVQD (reference sequence). The CDR3 runs to 14 residues. The V end lost 0 bases, the J end lost 1 base, and 4 bases lay between the germline ends.